The clone carrying this TCR beta chain was observed a few times. The germline CDR1 and CDR2 sequences are MNHEY and SVGAGI. The V end was cut by 4 bases, the J end by 1 base, with 14 bases between. This CDR3 has 15 residues. The data stem from a study of neoadjuvant nivolumab and ipilimumab in lung cancer. Only in-frame clones appear in the TCRdb table, and some are missing; sequencing was by immunoSEQ multiplex PCR. Of 8,800 or so clones listed, about 72% are singletons. This sequence was found in an adult with non-small cell lung cancer. V usage is TRBV6-5 and J usage is TRBJ2-7, with D possibly TRBD1 on 6 matching bases. The specimen was tumor tissue, collected after neoadjuvant nivolumab, alone or with ipilimumab, at or shortly before surgery. For the CDR3, the DNA is TGTGCCAGCAGTTCCGAGCACAGGGCTTCCTACGAGCAGTACTTC. Residues: CASSSEHRASYEQYF.